The TCR beta chain under discussion was sequenced for a study of graft-versus-host responses after intestinal transplantation. Study background: Anti-thymocyte globulin induction, then tacrolimus and steroids for two to four years, went to all recipients.

Findings and caveats of the study: Levels of circulating GvH clones at their peak were associated with early post-transplant HvG declines. Allografts from individuals with graft-donor T cell macrochimerism displayed high graft-versus-host to host-versus-graft clonal ratios.

Regarding this clone: Its matching antigen is unknown.

TCRdb's copy holds only in-frame clones and misses some; the assay was immunoSEQ multiplex PCR. The sample shows fewer than 95,000 clones, about 93% of them seen only once. V gave up 5 bases and J gave up 3 bases, with 13 bases separating them. CDR1 is SEHNR, CDR2 FQNEAQ, per germline (reference sequence). The CDR3 contains 14 residues. Sequencing was performed on unstimulated CD8+ T cells sorted from spleen or lymph node cells, taken before intestinal transplant. This clonotype originated in a human donor who received an intestinal transplant. J is TRBJ1-1 and V is TRBV7-9; a weak D match, TRBD1 (5 bases). The CDR3 DNA reads TGTGCCAGCAGCCCCTGGGGAGGGGACACTGAAGCTTTCTTT. This sequence encodes CASSPWGGDTEAFF.